Given below is one T cell receptor (beta chain) in context. Its antigen is currently unknown. Profiled with immunoSEQ multiplex PCR; TCRdb holds only in-frame clones, not every one. The table lists roughly 23,000 clones, under 80% of them singletons. This CDR3 comprises 14 residues. Germline CDR1 SGHRS, CDR2 YFSETQ. The ends lost 4 bases at V and 5 bases at J; junction bases unmatched: 6. The data were obtained in a study of vaccination effects on CD4 cells after COVID-19. General study findings and limits: Infection- and vaccine-induced clones contracted markedly late after vaccination.

ViraFEST expansion of antigen-specific CD4+ T cells with viral peptide pools preceded sequencing. After around ten days in culture, the CD4+ T cells were isolated. The cohort was immunized with two doses of either the BNT162b2 or mRNA-1273 vaccine. The input for sequencing was CD4+ T cells from PBMCs cultured with HCoV-NL63 spike peptides, taken after COVID-19 vaccination. The genes are TRBV5-1 and TRBJ2-7, with 10 bases fitting TRBD2. This receptor was identified in a human donor who received a COVID-19 vaccine. CDR3: CASSLELAGNEQYF. The CDR3 DNA sequence: TGCGCCAGCAGCCTGGAACTAGCGGGGAACGAGCAGTACTTC.